This T cell receptor (beta chain) was captured by sequencing in a study of T cell responses to AZD1222 COVID-19 vaccine. Whole-study results and caveats: Only 5 or 6 people who got AZD1222 tested seropositive at baseline.

Points on this clone: Its antigen remains unidentified.

Sequencing used immunoSEQ multiplex PCR; TCRdb keeps in-frame clones, though not all of them. The sample lists 250,000 to 300,000 clones, approximately 94% occurring once. V lost 8 bases and J lost 6; bases outside the gene matches: 4. Germline V CDR1 and CDR2: SNHLY, FYNNEI. The CDR3 consists of 12 residues. The source of this sequence is an adult who received the AZD1222 COVID-19 vaccine. The chain links TRBV2 to TRBJ2-7, with 10 bases fitting TRBD1. The sample in question was peripheral blood, obtained 28 days after the second AZD1222 dose. The chain's CDR3 is CASRTGGSEQYF. CDR3 nucleotide sequence: TGTGCCAGCCGGACAGGGGGGTCCGAGCAGTACTTC.